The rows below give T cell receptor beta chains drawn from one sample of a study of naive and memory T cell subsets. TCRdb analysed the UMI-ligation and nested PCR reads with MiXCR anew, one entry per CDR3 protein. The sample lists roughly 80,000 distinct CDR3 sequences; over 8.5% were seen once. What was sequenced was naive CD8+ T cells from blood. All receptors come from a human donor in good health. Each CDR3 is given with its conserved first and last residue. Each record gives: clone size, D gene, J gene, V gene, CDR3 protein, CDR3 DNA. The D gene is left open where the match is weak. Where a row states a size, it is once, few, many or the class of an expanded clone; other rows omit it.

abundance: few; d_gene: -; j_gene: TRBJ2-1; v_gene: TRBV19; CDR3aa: CASSILGTDYNEQFF; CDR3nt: TGTGCCAGTAGTATACTCGGGACGGACTACAATGAGCAGTTCTTC
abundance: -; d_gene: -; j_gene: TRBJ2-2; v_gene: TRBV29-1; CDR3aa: CSVPDRNTGELFF; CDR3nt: TGCAGCGTTCCTGACAGGAACACCGGGGAGCTGTTTTTT
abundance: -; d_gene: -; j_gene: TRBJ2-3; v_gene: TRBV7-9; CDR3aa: CASSPYGQISTDTQYF; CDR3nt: TGTGCCAGCAGCCCCTACGGACAGATTAGCACAGATACGCAGTATTTT
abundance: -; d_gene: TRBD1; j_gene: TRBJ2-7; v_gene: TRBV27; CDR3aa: CASINRGPGISDEQYF; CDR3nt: TGTGCCAGCATCAACAGGGGCCCAGGGATCAGTGACGAGCAGTACTTC
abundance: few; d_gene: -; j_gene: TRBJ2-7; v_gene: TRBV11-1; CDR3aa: CASAGGYEQYF; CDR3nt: TGTGCCAGCGCAGGAGGCTACGAGCAGTACTTC
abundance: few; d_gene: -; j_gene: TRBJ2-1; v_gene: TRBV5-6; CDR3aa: CASSFGPGQFF; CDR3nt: TGTGCCAGCAGCTTCGGACCCGGGCAGTTCTTC
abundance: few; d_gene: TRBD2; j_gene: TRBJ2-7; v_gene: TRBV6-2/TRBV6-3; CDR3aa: CASSYSKLAGDYEQYF; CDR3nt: TGTGCCAGCAGTTACTCGAAACTAGCGGGAGATTACGAGCAGTACTTC
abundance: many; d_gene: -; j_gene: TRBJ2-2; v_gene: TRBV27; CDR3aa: CASSLQDPSLGELFF; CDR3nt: TGTGCCAGCAGTTTACAGGACCCGTCCCTCGGGGAGCTGTTTTTT
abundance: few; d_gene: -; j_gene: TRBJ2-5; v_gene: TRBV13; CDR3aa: CASSFRGGQETQYF; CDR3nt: TGTGCCAGCAGCTTTAGAGGGGGTCAAGAGACCCAGTACTTC
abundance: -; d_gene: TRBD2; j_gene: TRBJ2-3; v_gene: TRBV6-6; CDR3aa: CASSYSREAGDRTDTQYF; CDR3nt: TGTGCCAGCAGTTACTCGCGGGAAGCGGGAGACAGGACAGATACGCAGTATTTT
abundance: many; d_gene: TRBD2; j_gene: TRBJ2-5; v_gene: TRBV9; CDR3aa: CASSSPGGSKETQYF; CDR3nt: TGTGCCAGCAGCTCCCCCGGCGGGAGTAAAGAGACCCAGTACTTC
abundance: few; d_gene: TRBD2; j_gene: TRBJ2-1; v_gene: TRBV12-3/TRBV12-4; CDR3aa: CASSSSRTSGIPYNEQFF; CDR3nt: TGTGCCAGCAGTTCCTCTAGGACTAGCGGGATACCCTACAATGAGCAGTTCTTC
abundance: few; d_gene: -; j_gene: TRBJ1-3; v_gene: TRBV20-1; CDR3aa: CSARNTEASSGNTIYF; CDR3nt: TGCAGTGCTAGAAACACGGAGGCCTCCTCTGGAAACACCATATATTTT
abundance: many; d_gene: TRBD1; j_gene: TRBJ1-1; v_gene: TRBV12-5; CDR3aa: CASGTGGNTEAFF; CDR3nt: TGTGCTAGTGGGACAGGGGGCAACACTGAAGCTTTCTTT
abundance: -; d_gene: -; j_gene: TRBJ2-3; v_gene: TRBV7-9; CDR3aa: CASSLPQTGVGTDTQYF; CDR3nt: TGTGCCAGCAGCTTACCCCAGACTGGCGTCGGCACAGATACGCAGTATTTT
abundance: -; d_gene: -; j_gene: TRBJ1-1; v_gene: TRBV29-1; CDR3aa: CSVRGGPEAFF; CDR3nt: TGCAGCGTTAGGGGTGGCCCTGAAGCTTTCTTT
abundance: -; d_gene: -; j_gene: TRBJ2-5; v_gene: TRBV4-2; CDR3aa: CASSQEALTEETQYF; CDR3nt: TGTGCCAGCAGCCAAGAGGCTCTAACCGAAGAGACCCAGTACTTC
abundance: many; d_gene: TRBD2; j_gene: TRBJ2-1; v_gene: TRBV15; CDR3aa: CATSRGQTSGSSAYNEQFF; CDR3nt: TGTGCCACCAGCAGAGGCCAGACTAGCGGGAGTTCTGCCTACAATGAGCAGTTCTTC
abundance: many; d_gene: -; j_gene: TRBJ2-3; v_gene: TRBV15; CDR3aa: CATSSSSDTQYF; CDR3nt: TGTGCCACCAGCAGTAGTTCAGATACGCAGTATTTT
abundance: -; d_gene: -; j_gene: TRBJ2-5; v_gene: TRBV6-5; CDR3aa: CASSYSRRETQYF; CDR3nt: TGTGCCAGCAGTTACTCGCGGCGGGAGACCCAGTACTTC
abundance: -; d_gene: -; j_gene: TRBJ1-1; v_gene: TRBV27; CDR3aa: CASGEGYQIEAFF; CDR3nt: TGTGCCAGCGGCGAAGGGTATCAGATCGAAGCTTTCTTT
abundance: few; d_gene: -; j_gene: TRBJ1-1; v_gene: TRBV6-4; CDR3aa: CASSDSTAAISEAFF; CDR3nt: TGTGCCAGCAGTGACTCGACCGCAGCGATCTCTGAAGCTTTCTTT
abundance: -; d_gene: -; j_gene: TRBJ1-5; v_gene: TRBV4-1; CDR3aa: CASSRRDNQPQHF; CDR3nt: TGCGCCAGCAGCAGACGAGACAATCAGCCCCAGCATTTT